This T cell receptor beta chain was profiled in a study of shared clonotypes between healthy human individuals. The run depth of the assay was deep. Here immunoSEQ multiplex PCR was the method, and the copy in TCRdb shows in-frame clones only, minus some. Here the sample spans some 470,000 clones, about 79% being singletons. This CDR3 comprises 15 residues. Germline V gene lookup returns CDR1 GTSNPN and CDR2 SVGIG (reference sequence). V was pared by 2 bases and J by 8 bases, with 19 bases between. A few counts support this clone. The sequence was obtained from a woman between 40 and 55 years old in good health. Some clones in this sample may be carry-over from other donors' samples. The J gene is TRBJ2-4, the V gene TRBV30; the D call may be TRBD1 or TRBD2 (6 bases each). Source material: PBMCs. CDR3 nucleotide sequence: TGTGCCTGGAGTCTATCAGGAGGGGGAAAAGACATTCAGTACTTC. The encoded protein is CAWSLSGGGKDIQYF.